The text below deals with one T cell receptor beta chain. Its antigen has not been determined. Per-base qualities were not stored, and no clone one base away is much larger. The source of the sample is a study of blood T cell repertoires in COVID-19 (dated by TCRdb to the early 2020s). Looking at the study overall: Collaborator samples came from the United States, Italy and Spain and covered acute and convalescent phases of COVID-19. The material from the prospective study consisted of cDNA or gDNA derived from T cells, B-cell-depleted T cells, or PBMCs. The dataset comprised deeply sampled blood TCRbeta repertoires from subjects exposed to, actively infected with, or recovered from COVID-19. The repertoires were made available in a free public database intended to serve as a resource for research on the immune response to SARS-CoV-2. The samples were drawn from the first 160 participants of the ongoing ImmuneRACE study and from 1,200 or so subjects provided by 6 global collaborators. A de-identified subject ID, COVID-19 status, age in years and sex were almost always included in the sample metadata. Where available, HLA class I and class II types were obtained from metadata supplied by the sample provider rather than from assay-based typing. Summary of the overall study and its limitations: Clinical and demographic metadata were provided uncurated, with the amount varying by source and participant.

The CDR3 measures 16 amino acids from cysteine to phenylalanine. Only the CDR3 portion is preserved as DNA: 48 bases, with reading frame beginning at the first base. CDR1 is given as SGHRS and CDR2 as YFSETQ, both from the germline V gene. The V end gives up 3 bases and the J end 2 bases, leaving 8 bases in the junction not matched to a gene. The collaborating institutions used their own protocols to collect whole blood in K2EDTA tubes. For TCRbeta analysis, collaborators shipped samples in one of three forms: frozen whole blood, isolated PBMCs, or DNA extracted from either of those sample types. TCRbeta CDR3 regions were amplified from genomic DNA by means of the immunoSEQ Assay, a bias-controlled multiplex PCR. The paper's processing steps were these. The number of nucleated cells in each sample was estimated from the amplification of reference gene primers within the assay. Sequence reads were collapsed and filtered to measure the absolute abundance of every unique TCRbeta CDR3 rearrangement. For each sample, productive Simpson clonality was calculated by taking the square root of Simpson's diversity index across productive rearrangements. In its TCRdb copy, this immuneACCESS table keeps in-frame sequences only and misses some clones. Where compared with another copy, unresolved V genes explain less than half of these, and the others have no known cause. V and J calls and clone size come straight from that table; D and trimming were deduced from the DNA. Present in this sample are approximately 300,000 clones, more than 75% of which were seen just once. 1.5% to 2% of the sample is in the top ten clones.

The sample was peripheral blood. The V gene is TRBV5-1 and the J gene is TRBJ2-5; TRBD2 matches 9 bases in the middle. This receptor was taken from a woman in her fifties or sixties with acute or convalescent COVID-19. The bases read TGCGCCAGCAGCTGGGGACTAGCCGAAAATCAAGAGACCCAGTACTTC. This translates into CASSWGLAENQETQYF.